A selection of T cell receptor beta chains follows, all from one sample in a study of CD8+CD57+ T cells in acquired aplastic anemia. TCRdb ran MiXCR on the reads and lists one entry per CDR3 protein. The top ten clones hold 3% to 4.5% of a sample with a few hundred thousand distinct CDR3 sequences, about two thirds of them seen once. Sequencing was done on a sample of sorted CD4+, CD8+, or CD8+CD57+ T cells (not recorded which) from PBMCs. The receptors shown here come from a human donor in good health, serving as a control. CDR3s leave out the opening cysteine and the closing phenylalanine or tryptophan. Fields, in order: clone size, V gene, J gene, D gene, CDR3 protein. The D gene is left open where the match is weak. Some rows mark clone size as missing; the rest say once, few, many or name a class of expanded clone.

NA	TRBV6-2/TRBV6-3	TRBJ1-1	NA	ASSRDATEAF
NA	TRBV5-5	TRBJ1-6	TRBD1	ASTPGTGYSSPLH
NA	TRBV6-6	TRBJ1-2	TRBD1	ASRTRPGQGFGYT
once	TRBV5-1	TRBJ2-7	TRBD1	ASSQGQEQDRYEQY
NA	TRBV15	TRBJ1-4	NA	ATSRVINEKLF
NA	TRBV10-3	TRBJ1-2	NA	AIGQQNYGYT
once	TRBV29-1	TRBJ1-2	TRBD1	SVTGGRGNYGYT
NA	TRBV7-9	TRBJ2-7	NA	ASSLDPASSYEQY
NA	TRBV12-3/TRBV12-4	TRBJ2-3	TRBD1	ASSTGQGFDTQY
NA	TRBV9	TRBJ2-7	TRBD1	ASRIEGADDEEY
NA	TRBV25-1	NA	NA	ASRKGRNSYNEQY
many	TRBV12-3/TRBV12-4	TRBJ2-1	TRBD2	ASSPTSGGDNEQF
few	TRBV15	TRBJ2-3	NA	ATSRTREVPPDTQY
many	TRBV2	TRBJ1-2	NA	ASRTNREGYT
NA	TRBV2	TRBJ2-1	TRBD2	ASSVSGSHEQF
NA	TRBV19	TRBJ2-1	TRBD1	ASSISQGVYNEQF
NA	TRBV7-3	TRBJ1-2	NA	ASSEVAHRSEYT
NA	TRBV7-8	TRBJ2-5	TRBD1	ASSLRDRGPYEQ
many	TRBV7-6	TRBJ1-3	NA	ASSSTGFGNTIY
NA	TRBV7-3	TRBJ1-5	TRBD1	ARGQGGDQPQH
many	TRBV30	TRBJ1-6	NA	ASGQNNSPLH
NA	TRBV4-3	TRBJ1-2	NA	ASSQEGLGNT
few	TRBV5-8	TRBJ1-2	NA	ASSFQGRDYGYT
NA	TRBV7-6	TRBJ2-7	TRBD1	ASSDRGTHEQY
medium-sized	TRBV29-1	TRBJ2-7	NA	SAHTRSSYEQY
NA	TRBV20-1	TRBJ2-1	TRBD1	SVWTGRDNHNEQF
NA	TRBV7-8	TRBJ1-6	NA	ASSPSGEQGSYNSPLH
many	TRBV7-2	TRBJ1-2	NA	ASSQYATGRIYGYT
many	TRBV9	TRBJ1-1	TRBD1	ASSVAEGAGAF
NA	TRBV14	TRBJ1-5	NA	ASSLAAHEQH
NA	TRBV24-1	TRBJ2-2	NA	ATSGSSGTRELF